Reported below is one T cell receptor (beta chain). Its antigen is undetermined. Germline CDR1 KGHSH, CDR2 LQKENI. The germline V and J ends were trimmed by 5 bases and 7 bases, with 11 bases remaining between them. This CDR3 spans 12 amino acids. This sample stems from a study of blood T cells in healthy people across ages. With a J-beta primer mix and a sample-barcoded 5' primer, a second PCR ran 7 to 11 cycles. Via MiXCR, TCRdb re-called the 5' RACE reads, giving one row per CDR3 protein. Seen here are 750,000 to 1,000,000 distinct CDR3 sequences, just under 30% observed once, and the top ten hold around 9.6%. Study-level points and caveats: Calculation of diversity from one million T cells yielded estimates considered to be underestimates.

This sample was shared with a second study, whose subject was T cells of mothers and their children. As that report states: With unrelated pairs as the comparison, related mother-child pairs had a slightly higher overlap that was not significant.

The rearrangement links TRBV18 to TRBJ1-2; D might be TRBD1 (6 bases). This TCR came from a woman aged 40 to 50 in good health. Sequences were obtained from blood. The CDR3 sequence: CASSTQGFGYTF. CDR3 DNA: TGTGCCAGCTCAACACAGGGCTTTGGCTACACCTTC.